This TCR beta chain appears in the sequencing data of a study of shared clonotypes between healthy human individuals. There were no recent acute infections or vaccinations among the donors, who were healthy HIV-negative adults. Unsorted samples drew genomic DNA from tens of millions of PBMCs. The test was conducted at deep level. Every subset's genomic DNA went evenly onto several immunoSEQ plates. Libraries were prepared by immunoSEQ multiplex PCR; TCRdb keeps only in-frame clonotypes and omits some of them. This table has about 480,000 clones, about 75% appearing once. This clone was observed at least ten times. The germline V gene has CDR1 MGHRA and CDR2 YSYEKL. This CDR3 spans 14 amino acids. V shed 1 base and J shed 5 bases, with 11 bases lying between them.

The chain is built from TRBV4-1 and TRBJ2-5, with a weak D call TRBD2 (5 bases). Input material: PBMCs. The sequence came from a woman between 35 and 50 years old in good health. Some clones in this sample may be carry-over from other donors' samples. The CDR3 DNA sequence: TGCGCCAGCAGCCAAGTTGAGGGCTTGGAGACCCAGTACTTC. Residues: CASSQVEGLETQYF.